This T cell receptor beta chain was profiled in a study of PD-L1 blockade in urothelial cancer. At the level of the study: Patients started atezolizumab around 2014, 1,200 mg intravenously every 3 weeks. Analysis of the blood was performed 3 weeks (second dose) and 6 weeks after treatment start. Median T cell yield per blood sample was 120,000 to 150,000 cells.

With 1 base removed from V and 2 bases from J, the gap between germline ends came to 11 bases. The CDR3 contains 15 residues. Germline loops: CDR1 SGHDN, CDR2 FVKESK. This sample's time point: peripheral blood 6 weeks after treatment start. Patients suffered from locally advanced or metastatic urothelial carcinoma. The table lists this clone with a count of one. TCRdb's table, derived via immunoSEQ multiplex PCR, lists solely in-frame clones and lacks some. The sample has around 80,000 clones; approximately 89% are singletons. The clonotype originates from a woman older than 75 with urothelial cancer. The genes are TRBV14 and TRBJ2-5, with D uncertain. Sequenced material: PBMCs, taken around atezolizumab (anti-PD-L1) treatment. Here the CDR3 reads CASSQGPGRQETQYF. CDR3 bases: TGTGCCAGCAGCCAAGGGCCAGGCAGGCAAGAGACCCAGTACTTC.